Listed below are T cell receptor beta chains from one sample, sequenced in a study of identical twins. MiXCR was run by TCRdb on the 5' RACE reads, yielding one entry per CDR3 protein. The repertoire holds around 100,000 distinct CDR3 sequences, with 5.9% as singletons. Input material: memory T cells sorted from blood. The receptor source for this set is a woman between 50 and 59 years old in good health. Each CDR3 is given with its conserved first and last residue. Each record gives: D gene, J gene, clone size, V gene, CDR3 protein, CDR3 DNA. The D gene is left open where the match is weak. Not all rows give a size; the values are once, few, many and, for expanded clones, a class.

D: .
J: TRBJ1-1
size: many
V: TRBV3-1
CDR3: CASSQVATGNTEAFF
DNA: TGTGCCAGCAGCCAAGTGGCCACGGGGAACACTGAAGCTTTCTTT

D: TRBD2
J: TRBJ2-1
size: many
V: TRBV7-2
CDR3: CASSLIAGGQLNEQFF
DNA: TGTGCCAGCAGCTTAATAGCGGGAGGTCAACTCAATGAGCAGTTCTTC

D: .
J: TRBJ1-1
size: .
V: TRBV12-3/TRBV12-4
CDR3: CASSLQGGDTEAFF
DNA: TGTGCCAGCAGTTTACAGGGTGGGGACACTGAAGCTTTCTTT

D: TRBD1
J: TRBJ2-3
size: .
V: TRBV15
CDR3: CATSPIPGTGEGTQYF
DNA: TGTGCCACCAGCCCTATCCCCGGGACAGGGGAGGGTACGCAGTATTTT

D: TRBD2
J: TRBJ2-5
size: few
V: TRBV20-1
CDR3: CSTRGPSGKTQETQYF
DNA: TGCAGTACTAGAGGACCTAGCGGGAAGACCCAAGAGACCCAGTACTTC

D: .
J: TRBJ1-5
size: many
V: TRBV6-1
CDR3: CASSKGSQGEPQHF
DNA: TGTGCCAGCAGTAAGGGATCCCAGGGAGAGCCCCAGCATTTT

D: .
J: TRBJ2-3
size: many
V: TRBV19
CDR3: CASSILSPLQGLGDTQYF
DNA: TGTGCCAGTAGTATTTTGTCGCCCCTTCAGGGATTAGGAGATACGCAGTATTTT

D: TRBD1
J: TRBJ1-5
size: many
V: TRBV6-1
CDR3: CAITDRDRGQPQHF
DNA: TGTGCCATCACCGATAGGGACAGGGGCCAGCCCCAGCATTTT

D: .
J: TRBJ1-3
size: many
V: TRBV5-8
CDR3: CASRLDSHSGNTIYF
DNA: TGTGCCAGCAGGCTCGACAGTCACTCTGGAAACACCATATATTTT

D: TRBD1
J: TRBJ2-2
size: few
V: TRBV6-5
CDR3: CASSYSGTANTGELFF
DNA: TGTGCCAGCAGTTACTCGGGGACAGCAAACACCGGGGAGCTGTTTTTT

D: TRBD2
J: TRBJ2-3
size: many
V: TRBV29-1
CDR3: CSVETSGRLSTDTQYF
DNA: TGCAGCGTTGAGACTAGCGGGAGGTTAAGCACAGATACGCAGTATTTT

D: .
J: TRBJ1-1
size: many
V: TRBV5-5
CDR3: CASSREALGAFF
DNA: TGTGCCAGCAGCCGGGAGGCGCTCGGGGCTTTCTTT

D: TRBD1
J: TRBJ2-2
size: many
V: TRBV2
CDR3: CASSYRGTGELFF
DNA: TGTGCCAGCAGTTACAGGGGAACCGGGGAGCTGTTTTTT

D: TRBD2
J: TRBJ2-7
size: many
V: TRBV4-1
CDR3: CASSQDFSGSKYF
DNA: TGCGCCAGCAGCCAAGATTTCAGCGGGAGTAAGTACTTC

D: .
J: TRBJ1-2
size: many
V: TRBV24-1
CDR3: CATSDFRGIGYTF
DNA: TGTGCCACCAGTGATTTTCGCGGGATCGGCTACACCTTC

D: TRBD2
J: TRBJ2-1
size: many
V: TRBV3-1
CDR3: CASSPGTSGRNEQFF
DNA: TGTGCCAGCAGCCCCGGGACTAGCGGGAGAAATGAGCAGTTCTTC

D: .
J: TRBJ2-3
size: many
V: TRBV11-2
CDR3: CASSLNEDTQYF
DNA: TGTGCCAGCAGCTTAAACGAAGATACGCAGTATTTT

D: .
J: TRBJ2-5
size: many
V: TRBV4-1
CDR3: CASSPPGGETQYF
DNA: TGCGCCAGCAGCCCTCCCGGGGGAGAGACCCAGTACTTC

D: .
J: TRBJ2-2
size: .
V: TRBV9
CDR3: CASSVGGGTGELFF
DNA: TGTGCCAGCAGCGTAGGAGGTGGCACCGGGGAGCTGTTTTTT

D: TRBD2
J: TRBJ2-1
size: .
V: TRBV5-6
CDR3: CASRESLAGEQFF
DNA: TGTGCCAGCAGAGAAAGTCTAGCGGGTGAGCAGTTCTTC

D: TRBD2
J: TRBJ2-5
size: many
V: TRBV5-1
CDR3: CASSFGTTLEETQYF
DNA: TGCGCCAGCAGCTTCGGGACTACCTTAGAAGAGACCCAGTACTTC

D: .
J: TRBJ2-7
size: many
V: TRBV5-1
CDR3: CASSLPKGEQYF
DNA: TGCGCCAGCAGCCTCCCCAAAGGAGAGCAGTACTTC

D: .
J: TRBJ2-4
size: few
V: TRBV3-1
CDR3: CASSQAPAGFQNIQYF
DNA: TGTGCCAGCAGTCAAGCCCCGGCCGGGTTCCAAAACATTCAGTACTTC